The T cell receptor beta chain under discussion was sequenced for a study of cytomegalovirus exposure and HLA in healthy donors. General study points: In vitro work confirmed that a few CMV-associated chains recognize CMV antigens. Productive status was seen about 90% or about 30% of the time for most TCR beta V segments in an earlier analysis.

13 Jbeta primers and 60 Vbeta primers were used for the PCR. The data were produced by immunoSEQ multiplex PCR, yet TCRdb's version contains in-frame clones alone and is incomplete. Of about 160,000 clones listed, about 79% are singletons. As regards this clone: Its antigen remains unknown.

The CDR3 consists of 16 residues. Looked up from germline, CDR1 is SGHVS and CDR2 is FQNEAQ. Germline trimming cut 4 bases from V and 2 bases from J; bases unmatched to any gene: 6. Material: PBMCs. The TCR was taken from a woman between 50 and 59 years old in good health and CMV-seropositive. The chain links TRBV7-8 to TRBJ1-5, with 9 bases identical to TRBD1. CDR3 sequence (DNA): TGTGCCAGCAGCTCGGACAGGGGATTGGGCAATCAGCCCCAGCATTTT. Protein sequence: CASSSDRGLGNQPQHF.